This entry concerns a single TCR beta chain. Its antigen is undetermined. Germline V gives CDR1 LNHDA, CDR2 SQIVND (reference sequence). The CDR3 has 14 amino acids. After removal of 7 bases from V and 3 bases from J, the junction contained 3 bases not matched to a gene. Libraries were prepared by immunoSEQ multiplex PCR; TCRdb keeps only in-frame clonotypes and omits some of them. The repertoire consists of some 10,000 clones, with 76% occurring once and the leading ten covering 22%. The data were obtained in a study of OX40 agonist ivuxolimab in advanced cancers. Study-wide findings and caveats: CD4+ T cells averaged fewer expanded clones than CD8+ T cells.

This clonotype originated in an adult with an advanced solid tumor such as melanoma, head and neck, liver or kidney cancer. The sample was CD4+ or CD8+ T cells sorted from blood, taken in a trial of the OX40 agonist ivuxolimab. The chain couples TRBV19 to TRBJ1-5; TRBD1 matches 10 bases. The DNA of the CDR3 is TGTGCCAGTACCGGGACAGGGGCCAATCAGCCCCAGCATTTT. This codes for CASTGTGANQPQHF. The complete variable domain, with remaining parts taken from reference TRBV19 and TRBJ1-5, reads DGGITQSPKYLFRKEGQNVTLSCEQNLNHDAMYWYRQDPGQGLRLIYYSQIVNDFQKGDIAEGYSVSREKKESFPLTVTSAQKNPTAFYLCASTGTGANQPQHFGDGTRLSIL.